These T cell receptor beta chains were read from a single sample in a study of T-cell reconstitution after alpha-beta-depleted transplantation in children. TCRdb redid the calling of the PCR reads with MiXCR, one entry per CDR3 protein. The sample shows more than 550,000 distinct CDR3 sequences, approximately 10% of them seen only once. The material sequenced was PBMCs from the stem cell graft donor, taken from the stem cell graft. These receptor sequences come from a human donor who donated a stem cell graft to a child with acute myeloid leukemia. CDR3s leave out the opening cysteine and the closing phenylalanine or tryptophan. Fields, in order: V gene, CDR3 protein.

v_gene: TRBV7-9
CDR3aa: ASSPGTGDMSMNEQF

v_gene: TRBV27
CDR3aa: ASSLSPGWRELF

v_gene: TRBV19
CDR3aa: ASSPEGREDTQY

v_gene: TRBV5-6
CDR3aa: ASTGGTGYYGYT

v_gene: TRBV6-4
CDR3aa: ASSTGTGNTGELF

v_gene: TRBV7-3
CDR3aa: ASSPIAGEEAGELF

v_gene: TRBV28
CDR3aa: ASSFLDRGHGYT

v_gene: TRBV20-1
CDR3aa: SANSGSGTDTQY

v_gene: TRBV5-1
CDR3aa: ASSSQDTSYEQY

v_gene: TRBV14
CDR3aa: ASSRDVDYGYT

v_gene: TRBV7-2
CDR3aa: ASSFTPGDEQY

v_gene: TRBV9
CDR3aa: ASSATGFTDTQY

v_gene: TRBV29-1
CDR3aa: SGSLDWSYNEQF

v_gene: TRBV6-1
CDR3aa: ASSARTGVSEQY

v_gene: TRBV7-2
CDR3aa: ASIKPRGPPTPQFSGANVLT

v_gene: TRBV9
CDR3aa: ASSVLAGGTGELF

v_gene: TRBV30
CDR3aa: AWSGRGAHGEAF

v_gene: TRBV29-1
CDR3aa: SVDTSGETQY

v_gene: TRBV7-9
CDR3aa: ASTPLGGAGANVLT

v_gene: TRBV6-1
CDR3aa: ASRATGNNQPQH

v_gene: TRBV5-1
CDR3aa: ASSSESGPPYRGTEAF

v_gene: TRBV5-1
CDR3aa: ASSISYEQY

v_gene: TRBV20-1
CDR3aa: SAKPVAGNNSPLH

v_gene: TRBV29-1
CDR3aa: SGTQGSNTEAF

v_gene: TRBV20-1
CDR3aa: SARKGLAGVREQF

v_gene: TRBV12-3/TRBV12-4
CDR3aa: ASTPGGGINEQF

v_gene: TRBV7-9
CDR3aa: ASISTGGTYEQY

v_gene: TRBV29-1
CDR3aa: SADAGVGEQY

v_gene: TRBV20-1
CDR3aa: SASSRDRGITDTQY

v_gene: TRBV29-1
CDR3aa: SVPGPRGKTEAF

v_gene: TRBV18
CDR3aa: ASSPLGGSNEKLF

v_gene: TRBV9
CDR3aa: ASSVGPGQGRNEQF

v_gene: TRBV28
CDR3aa: ASTHYSNQPQH

v_gene: TRBV5-1
CDR3aa: ASIPGVTSTDTQY

v_gene: TRBV18
CDR3aa: ASSPPDETQY

v_gene: TRBV20-1
CDR3aa: SAFDRGTEAF

v_gene: TRBV20-1
CDR3aa: RALLGQGAPNYSNQPQH

v_gene: TRBV12-3/TRBV12-4
CDR3aa: ASSFGPPDQPQH

v_gene: TRBV9
CDR3aa: ASSAGTGDYGYT

v_gene: TRBV20-1
CDR3aa: SAYFLGYEQY

v_gene: TRBV29-1
CDR3aa: SGSTSGSVNEQF

v_gene: TRBV7-9
CDR3aa: ASSLEERGAF

v_gene: TRBV28
CDR3aa: ASTGLYSGTITDTQY

v_gene: TRBV20-1
CDR3aa: SVRLAGEITDTQY

v_gene: TRBV12-3/TRBV12-4
CDR3aa: ASSFGGNYNEQF

v_gene: TRBV5-1
CDR3aa: ASSPIQGSTGELF

v_gene: TRBV7-2
CDR3aa: ASTLSGTGELF

v_gene: TRBV28
CDR3aa: ASPGPFGTEAF

v_gene: TRBV25-1
CDR3aa: ASSNPSGRGTGELF

v_gene: TRBV27
CDR3aa: ASTPPGLVVHEQF

v_gene: TRBV3-1
CDR3aa: ASSLVQGPKENIQY

v_gene: TRBV29-1
CDR3aa: SVEDERPPNEQF

v_gene: TRBV5-1
CDR3aa: ASRVGGSGTPASYEQY

v_gene: TRBV11-2
CDR3aa: ASSSSPGTGAGANVLT

v_gene: TRBV10-2
CDR3aa: ASDTVNTGELF

v_gene: TRBV14
CDR3aa: ASSLPGLGTAEQY

v_gene: TRBV7-9
CDR3aa: ASSPQGLDSPLH

v_gene: TRBV20-1
CDR3aa: SAILSSSTYNEQF